These 18 T cell receptor beta chains share one sample of origin, sequenced in a study of blood T cell repertoires in COVID-19. Measured with immunoSEQ multiplex PCR; TCRdb has only the in-frame clones, and not every one. Of some 150,000 clones listed, around nine tenths are singletons. Sequencing was done on a sample of peripheral blood. Receptors were obtained from a man between 65 and 79 years old with acute or convalescent COVID-19.

CDR3 sequence reads: CSVEGGGLLETQYF. The DNA for the CDR3 is TGCAGCGTTGAAGGGGGGGGCCTTCTGGAGACCCAGTACTTC. The chain combines TRBV29-1 with TRBJ2-5, with a weak D call TRBD2 (7 bases). Germline lookup yields CDR1 SQVTM and CDR2 ANQGSEA. The V and J ends lost 1 base and 5 bases respectively, with 14 bases between them. The CDR3 has 14 residues.

A few counts support this clone. This rearrangement joins TRBV27 to TRBJ2-3, with D unclear. This CDR3 comprises 13 residues. The germline V and J ends were trimmed by 0 bases and 5 bases, with 6 bases remaining between them. Looked up from germline, CDR1 is MNHEY and CDR2 is SMNVEV (reference sequence). The CDR3, as DNA: TGTGCCAGCAGTTTATCCTTCTTAGATACGCAGTATTTT. As protein: CASSLSFLDTQYF.

The V gene is TRBV7-3, the J gene TRBJ2-6, with 12 bases aligning to TRBD1. This CDR3 has 18 residues. Germline CDR1 SGHTA, CDR2 FQGTGA. The V gene end was trimmed by 1 base and the J gene end by 3 bases; junction bases not matched to a gene: 4. The CDR3 here is CASSLKGTGGLGANVLTF. In nucleotides, the CDR3 is TGTGCCAGCAGCTTAAAGGGGACAGGGGGCCTTGGGGCCAACGTCCTGACTTTC.

This clone was found once. The V call is TRBV11-2, the J call TRBJ2-3; 12 bases map to TRBD2. The V segment lost 5 bases and the J segment 1 base; nucleotides outside the gene matches: 4. The CDR3 is made up of 16 amino acids. Per the germline V gene, CDR1 is SGHAT and CDR2 is FQNNGV. The CDR3 loop reads CASSQGLAGRTDTQYF. For the CDR3, the DNA is TGTGCCAGCAGCCAGGGACTAGCGGGCCGCACAGATACGCAGTATTTT.

The chain joins TRBV9 to TRBJ1-3, with 7 nucleotides matching TRBD1. The CDR3 totals 15 residues. Trimming at V came to 3 bases and at J to 0 bases, leaving 3 bases not matched to a gene. Germline V gives CDR1 SGDLS, CDR2 YYNGEE. The CDR3 sequence: CASSGTGHSGNTIYF. The CDR3 region has the DNA TGTGCCAGCAGCGGGACAGGCCACTCTGGAAACACCATATATTTT.

The chain combines TRBV5-5 with TRBJ1-2; D ambiguous. The V and J ends lost 3 bases and 2 bases respectively, with 8 bases between them. Germline V gene lookup returns CDR1 SGHKS and CDR2 YYEKEE (reference sequence). CDR3 size: 13 residues. The CDR3 region is CASSWWQNYGYTF. CDR3 nucleotide sequence: TGTGCCAGCAGCTGGTGGCAGAACTATGGCTACACCTTC.

This clone has a single count. This chain joins TRBV6-5 and TRBJ2-2; tentatively, D is TRBD1 (6 bases). CDR1 MNHEY and CDR2 SVGAGI come from the germline V gene. This CDR3 is 14 amino acids long. V shed 6 bases and J shed 5 bases, with 13 bases lying between them. As DNA, the CDR3 is TGTGCCAGCAGCGCCGACAGGATGACCGGGGAGCTGTTTTTT. This translates into CASSADRMTGELFF.

The chain carries TRBV2 and TRBJ1-1, with unresolved D. Germline assignment: CDR1 SNHLY and CDR2 FYNNEI. The V gene lost 3 bases and the J gene lost 14 bases, with 7 bases spanning the gap. This CDR3 is 9 amino acids long. CDR3 sequence reads: CASSDRGFF. The CDR3 nucleotides read TGTGCCAGCAGTGACAGAGGGTTCTTT.

The CDR3 loop reads CATAEEYSNQPQHF. The CDR3 DNA is TGTGCCACCGCAGAGGAATATAGCAATCAGCCCCAGCATTTT. This chain links TRBV2 with TRBJ1-5; D is unclear. Trimming took off 10 bases at V and 0 bases at J, with 13 bases between the two ends. The CDR3 runs 14 residues. Germline V gives CDR1 SNHLY, CDR2 FYNNEI.

The chain links TRBV12-3 or TRBV12-4 to TRBJ2-1; tentatively, D is TRBD1 (5 bases). The CDR3 extends over 11 amino acids. Trimming removed 3 bases from V and 10 bases from J, with 7 bases in between. The CDR3 is CASSFRQEQFF. The CDR3 region has the DNA TGTGCCAGCAGTTTTCGACAGGAGCAGTTCTTC.

The chain recombines TRBV4-3 with TRBJ1-2; 12 bases are a match to TRBD1. CDR3 length equals 19 residues. Germline V lookup: CDR1 LGHNA, CDR2 YSLEER. After removal of 4 bases from V and 7 bases from J, the junction contained 19 bases not matched to a gene. The CDR3 spells CASSLLPPGQGASDGGYTF. CDR3 coding DNA: TGCGCCAGCAGCCTTCTACCACCGGGACAGGGGGCCAGCGATGGTGGCTACACCTTC.

This clone was observed once. The gene calls are TRBV6-5 and TRBJ2-7; D may be TRBD2 (7 bases). The CDR3 has 15 residues. With 6 bases removed from V and 4 bases from J, the gap between germline ends came to 19 bases. From germline, CDR1 is MNHEY and CDR2 SVGAGI. The CDR3 loop reads CASSRGGLLNYEQYF. In DNA, the CDR3 is TGTGCCAGCAGCCGCGGGGGCTTGCTTAATTACGAGCAGTACTTC.

J is TRBJ2-3 and V is TRBV7-3; 8 bases agree with TRBD1. Germline CDR1 is SGHTA and CDR2 is FQGTGA. This CDR3 is 14 amino acids long. The J segment lost 1 base and the V segment lost 6 bases, leaving 3 bases of the junction unmatched. The CDR3 protein is CASRVDRGTDTQYF. The CDR3 DNA reads as TGTGCCAGCAGGGTGGACAGGGGCACAGATACGCAGTATTTT.

The chain links TRBV27 to TRBJ1-4; D gene uncertain. CDR1 is MNHEY and CDR2 is SMNVEV in the germline V gene (reference sequence). V was shortened by 9 bases and J by 8 bases, with 13 bases between the two germline ends. The CDR3 extends over 12 amino acids. DNA of the CDR3: TGTGCCAGTCGGAGAGGGCTAGAAAAACTGTTTTTT. As protein: CASRRGLEKLFF. Looking up the rest from reference TRBV27 and TRBJ1-4 gives the full variable domain: EAQVTQNPRYLITVTGKKLTVTCSQNMNHEYMSWYRQDPGLGLRQIYYSMNVEVTDKGDVPEGYKVSRKEKRNFPLILESPSPNQTSLYFCASRRGLEKLFFGSGTQLSVL.

The J gene is TRBJ1-6, the V gene TRBV24-1, with D possibly matching TRBD1 (5 bases). V gave up 9 bases and J gave up 0 bases, with 14 bases separating them. Germline lookup yields CDR1 KGHDR and CDR2 SFDVKD. The length of the CDR3 is 16 residues. CDR3 loop: CATPRRGLSYNSPLHF. The CDR3 nucleotides are TGTGCCACCCCTAGGAGGGGTCTCTCCTATAATTCACCCCTCCACTTT.

The rearrangement links TRBV2 to TRBJ2-7; D is ambiguous. Germline CDR1 SNHLY, CDR2 FYNNEI. V shed 5 bases and J shed 4 bases, with 9 bases lying between them. This CDR3 comprises 12 residues. The chain's CDR3 is CASSPLSYEQYF. The CDR3, as DNA: TGTGCCAGCAGTCCCCTATCTTACGAGCAGTACTTC.

DNA for the CDR3: TGCGCCAGCAGCCAAGAAAGGGGCGGGGAGCTGTTTTTT. It encodes CASSQERGGELFF. The V and J genes are TRBV4-3 and TRBJ2-2, with D possibly TRBD1 on 5 matching bases. Germline values: CDR1 LGHNA, CDR2 YSLEER. V dropped 0 bases and J dropped 7 bases, with 6 bases sitting between them. The CDR3 consists of 13 residues.

This sequence joins TRBV18 and TRBJ1-2, with unresolved D. V was pared by 3 bases and J by 10 bases, with 15 bases between. The CDR3 runs to 13 residues. CDR1 KGHSH and CDR2 LQKENI come from the germline V gene. CDR3 coding DNA: TGTGCCAGCTCACCCGGTCCCGGGGATGACTACACCTTC. This encodes CASSPGPGDDYTF.